The rows below give T cell receptor beta chains drawn from one sample of a study of T cell changes during pregnancy in multiple sclerosis. The table came from immunoSEQ multiplex PCR; TCRdb's copy has only in-frame clones and leaves some out. Of about 42,000 clones in the sample, roughly 96% are singletons; the top ten hold roughly 0.8%. Sequencing was performed on peripheral blood, taken in the second trimester of pregnancy. Source of these receptors: a female donor with multiple sclerosis, enrolled in a pregnancy study. CDR3s include the opening cysteine and the closing phenylalanine or tryptophan. The order of the fields is D gene, clone size, CDR3 length, J gene, V gene, CDR3 protein, CDR3 DNA. D genes are given only for firm matches. Only some rows state a clone size, as once, few, many or a class for expanded clones.

TRBD2	NA	15	TRBJ2-5	TRBV27	CASSWGGWAKETQYF	TGTGCCAGCAGCTGGGGGGGGTGGGCCAAAGAGACCCAGTACTTC
TRBD1	NA	14	TRBJ1-1	TRBV9	CASSDGQEYTEAFF	TGTGCCAGCAGCGACGGACAGGAGTACACTGAAGCTTTCTTT
NA	NA	12	TRBJ1-4	TRBV6-5	CASSTGDEKLFF	TGTGCCAGCAGTACGGGGGATGAAAAACTGTTTTTT
TRBD1	NA	17	TRBJ2-7	TRBV28	CASSSFDARDRSHGQYF	TGTGCCAGCAGTTCCTTTGACGCCCGGGACAGGAGCCATGGGCAGTACTTC
NA	NA	17	TRBJ1-4	TRBV30	CAWRGKNKGLSNEKLFF	TGTGCCTGGAGAGGGAAGAATAAGGGACTCTCTAATGAAAAACTGTTTTTT
TRBD1	NA	13	TRBJ1-6	TRBV2	CASGTDFNSPLHF	TGTGCCAGCGGGACAGACTTTAATTCACCCCTCCACTTT
TRBD2	NA	17	TRBJ2-5	TRBV2	CASSEPSGAQLVETQYF	TGTGCCAGCAGTGAACCTAGCGGGGCTCAACTTGTGGAGACCCAGTACTTC
NA	NA	16	TRBJ1-3	TRBV7-2	CASSSSLGDIGNTIYF	TGTGCCAGCAGCTCATCCTTGGGGGACATAGGAAACACCATATATTTT
NA	NA	13	TRBJ1-2	TRBV12-5	CASGKGQYYGYTF	TGTGCTAGTGGCAAAGGACAGTACTATGGCTACACCTTC
TRBD1	NA	17	TRBJ1-2	TRBV9	CASSVPALDRGDYGYTF	TGTGCCAGCAGCGTCCCCGCCCTGGACAGGGGCGACTATGGCTACACCTTC
NA	NA	14	TRBJ1-1	TRBV7-9	CASSLRNRDTEAFF	TGTGCCAGCAGCTTAAGGAACAGGGACACTGAAGCTTTCTTT
NA	NA	15	TRBJ1-2	TRBV27	CATRRTVLADYGYTF	TGTGCCACCCGACGGACAGTTCTCGCGGACTATGGCTACACCTTC
NA	few	14	TRBJ1-6	TRBV6-4	CASSEGQGNSPLHF	TGTGCCAGCAGTGAGGGGCAGGGTAATTCACCCCTCCACTTT
NA	once	13	TRBJ1-2	TRBV5-1	CASSLGGDYGYTF	TGCGCCAGTTCCCTAGGGGGGGACTATGGCTACACCTTC
NA	NA	14	TRBJ2-7	TRBV28	CASTPSGSPYEQYF	TGTGCCAGCACCCCTTCAGGGTCCCCCTACGAGCAGTACTTC
TRBD1	NA	17	TRBJ1-2	TRBV5-1	CASSLINRDRGTYGYTF	TGCGCCAGCAGCTTGATTAACCGGGACAGGGGGACCTATGGCTACACCTTC
NA	NA	13	TRBJ2-7	TRBV19	CASSMRDRAEQYF	TGTGCCAGTAGTATGAGGGATCGGGCCGAGCAGTACTTC
TRBD2	once	15	TRBJ2-1	TRBV7-6	CASSLASGEYNEQFF	TGTGCCAGCAGCTTAGCTAGCGGGGAGTACAATGAGCAGTTCTTC
NA	NA	14	TRBJ1-4	TRBV6-1	CASSEGRGGASLFF	TGTGCCAGCAGTGAAGGCCGGGGGGGCGCGTCACTGTTTTTT
NA	NA	17	TRBJ1-6	TRBV5-4	CASSLERDSGYNSPLHF	TGTGCCAGCAGCTTGGAGAGGGACTCCGGTTATAATTCACCCCTCCACTTT
TRBD1	NA	15	TRBJ1-4	TRBV11-2	CASSSQGAGNEKLFF	TGTGCCAGCAGCAGCCAGGGGGCTGGGAATGAAAAACTGTTTTTT
NA	NA	15	TRBJ2-1	TRBV29-1	CSVSAGTHIYNEQFF	TGCAGCGTTTCGGCCGGGACACACATTTACAATGAGCAGTTCTTC
NA	once	17	TRBJ2-2	TRBV18	CASSLLDSRGGTGELFF	TGTGCCAGCTCACTGCTAGACAGCCGGGGAGGCACCGGGGAGCTGTTTTTT
NA	NA	13	TRBJ2-7	TRBV19	CASSRTGLYEQYF	TGTGCCAGTAGCAGGACAGGACTATACGAGCAGTACTTC
TRBD2	NA	17	TRBJ2-3	TRBV7-9	CASSPKIAGLRTDTQYF	TGTGCCAGCAGCCCCAAAATAGCGGGACTGCGCACAGATACGCAGTATTTT
TRBD1	NA	15	TRBJ2-7	TRBV7-9	CASSSRDRETYEQYF	TGTGCCAGCAGCTCCCGGGACAGGGAAACCTACGAGCAGTACTTC
NA	once	13	TRBJ2-7	TRBV11-2	CASSLPRTYEQYF	TGTGCCAGCAGCTTGCCCAGAACCTACGAGCAGTACTTC
TRBD1	NA	14	TRBJ2-3	TRBV29-1	CSVTGTGGTDTQYF	TGCAGCGTTACCGGGACAGGGGGCACAGATACGCAGTATTTT
TRBD2	NA	15	TRBJ2-2	TRBV2	CASSETSGNTGELFF	TGTGCCAGCAGTGAGACTAGCGGTAACACCGGGGAGCTGTTTTTT
TRBD1	NA	19	TRBJ1-5	TRBV28	CASSLNIEGTVHPDQPQHF	TGTGCCAGCAGTTTAAACATTGAGGGGACAGTCCACCCCGATCAGCCCCAGCATTTT
TRBD2	NA	15	TRBJ2-1	TRBV28	CASSSLGEGLGEQFF	TGTGCCAGCAGCTCCCTGGGGGAGGGCCTAGGAGAGCAGTTCTTC
NA	NA	17	TRBJ1-2	TRBV4-3	CASSQSRTARLNYGYTF	TGCGCCAGCAGCCAGTCCCGGACAGCCCGGTTAAACTATGGCTACACCTTC
NA	NA	13	TRBJ1-1	TRBV28	CASSGLGGQRAFF	TGTGCCAGCAGTGGCCTCGGGGGGCAGAGGGCTTTCTTT
TRBD1	NA	17	TRBJ2-2	TRBV7-2	CASSPLRGGNLPGELFF	TGTGCCAGCAGCCCCTTAAGAGGGGGCAATTTACCGGGGGAGCTGTTTTTT
TRBD1	NA	14	TRBJ2-7	TRBV27	CASSLGQGRYEQYF	TGTGCCAGCAGTTTAGGACAGGGCCGGTACGAGCAGTACTTC
TRBD1	NA	15	TRBJ2-3	TRBV7-3	CASSAQGNLPDTQYF	TGTGCCAGCAGCGCACAGGGGAATTTGCCAGATACGCAGTATTTT
NA	NA	13	TRBJ2-1	TRBV9	CASSPLVGDEQFF	TGTGCCAGCAGCCCACTAGTAGGTGATGAGCAGTTCTTC
TRBD2	NA	18	TRBJ2-1	TRBV5-4	CASSLISGSPSSYNEQFF	TGTGCCAGCAGCTTGATTAGCGGGAGTCCGAGCTCCTACAATGAGCAGTTCTTC
TRBD2	NA	18	TRBJ2-1	TRBV5-1	CASSLSRLASGGYNEQFF	TGCGCCAGCAGCTTGAGTCGGTTGGCTAGCGGGGGTTACAATGAGCAGTTCTTC
TRBD1	NA	16	TRBJ1-2	TRBV28	CASSSTRQGPNYGYTF	TGTGCCAGCAGCTCGACCAGACAGGGTCCTAACTATGGCTACACCTTC
NA	NA	14	TRBJ2-3	TRBV28	CASRPLDSTDTQYF	TGTGCCAGCCGCCCCCTAGATAGCACAGATACGCAGTATTTT
TRBD1	once	17	TRBJ2-7	TRBV30	CAWSALGTGTGVGEQYF	TGTGCCTGGAGCGCGTTGGGAACCGGGACAGGGGTGGGCGAGCAGTACTTC
NA	NA	14	TRBJ2-3	TRBV9	CASSVGRATDTQYF	TGTGCCAGCAGCGTAGGCAGGGCCACAGATACGCAGTATTTT
NA	NA	14	TRBJ1-1	TRBV4-1	CASSLGGENTEAFF	TGCGCCAGCAGCCTTGGGGGGGAGAACACTGAAGCTTTCTTT
NA	NA	12	TRBJ2-7	TRBV14	CASSPVHYEQYF	TGTGCCAGCAGCCCAGTTCACTACGAGCAGTACTTC
TRBD2	NA	18	TRBJ2-1	TRBV28	CASSSRTSGGSAYNEQFF	TGTGCCAGCAGTTCTCGGACTAGCGGAGGGTCCGCCTACAATGAGCAGTTCTTC
NA	NA	15	TRBJ1-1	TRBV28	CASSTFELTNTEAFF	TGTGCCAGCAGTACCTTTGAGCTCACGAACACTGAAGCTTTCTTT
TRBD1	NA	14	TRBJ2-7	TRBV27	CASSYRDRVYEQYF	TGTGCCAGCAGTTACCGGGACAGAGTCTACGAGCAGTACTTC
NA	NA	15	TRBJ1-4	TRBV14	CASSQLLGRREKLFF	TGTGCCAGCAGCCAACTTCTGGGGAGGAGGGAAAAACTGTTTTTT
TRBD1	NA	17	TRBJ2-1	TRBV9	CASSVDLRQGVRNEQFF	TGTGCCAGCAGCGTAGACTTGAGGCAGGGGGTCCGCAATGAGCAGTTCTTC
NA	NA	16	TRBJ1-1	TRBV9	CASSVIRREENTEAFF	TGTGCCAGCAGCGTAATTAGGAGGGAGGAGAACACTGAAGCTTTCTTT